This T cell receptor beta chain was retrieved from a study of shared clonotypes between healthy human individuals. Germline V gene sequence: CDR1 LNHDA, CDR2 SQIVND (reference sequence). This CDR3 is built from 10 residues. Between the trimmed V and J ends, which lost 10 bases and 8 bases, there was a span of 11 bases. Positive CCR7 selection of CD45RO-negative cells yielded the naive CD8 cells, and terminally differentiated effector memory CD45RA+ cells were excluded. Comment on this clone: Antigen: not known.

General study results and limits: The four-donor shared clonotypes exceeded non-shared clonotypes in generation probability, with non-shared ones scoring lower. The expectation was that sequencing depth would affect clonotype sharing among donors.

Every subset's genomic DNA went evenly onto several immunoSEQ plates. Generated by immunoSEQ multiplex PCR, the TCRdb table keeps only in-frame clones and is missing some. The sample carries about 2.1 million clones, roughly 93% recorded once. The chain links TRBV19 to TRBJ1-2; D is uncertain. The source material was naive CD8+ T cells from PBMCs. The receptor was derived from a man between 18 and 35 years old in good health. Some clones in this sample may be carry-over from other donors' samples. The CDR3: CATHWSGYTF. For the CDR3, the DNA is TGTGCCACCCATTGGTCCGGCTACACCTTC.